The present T cell receptor (beta chain) was sequenced within a study of cytomegalovirus exposure and HLA in healthy donors. Study-wide results and caveats: There were some public TCRs occurring in many donors, but most TCR sequences were rare.

This clone was observed a handful of times. Its target is unknown. The PCR was carried out with 60 Vbeta primers and 13 Jbeta primers. Profiling relied on immunoSEQ multiplex PCR, and the TCRdb table lists in-frame clones only, not all of them. The sample contains around 230,000 clones, around 79% of which appear only once. With 4 bases clipped from V and 5 bases from J, the junction kept 10 bases outside the gene matches. CDR3 length: 15 residues. The V gene's germline CDR1 is SGHNT and CDR2 YYREEE (reference sequence). The clonotype comes from a male donor in good health and CMV-seronegative. Input material: PBMCs. The rearrangement links TRBV5-4 to TRBJ2-7, with 9 nucleotides matching TRBD1. The CDR3 is CASSLTGGGENEQYF. The CDR3 bases are TGTGCCAGCAGCCTTACAGGGGGCGGGGAAAACGAGCAGTACTTC.